The text below deals with one T cell receptor (beta chain). The antigen remains unidentified. This entry is derived from a study of CXCR3-negative and CXCR3-positive naive CD8 T cells. Whole-study results and caveats: Similar TRBV-TRBJ gene usage was seen in naive CXCR3-negative and CXCR3-positive cells, but not in memory cells. Naive cells with CXCR3 showed TRB CDR3s that were more hydrophobic than those in CXCR3-negative naive cells. With surface CD5 comparable between naive subsets, TCR strength was estimated using properties derived from the TRB CDR3.

The authors made the TRB cDNA libraries by 5' RACE using UMI labels. TCRdb re-called the 5' RACE reads and catalogs CDR3 proteins one per entry, DNA excluded. In total, the table holds some 130,000 distinct CDR3 sequences. Sequenced input: naive CXCR3- CD8+ T cells from blood. Subset meaning: CD45RO-CCR7+CD27+CD95- naive CD8+ T cells lacking CXCR3 (TNR3-). The receptor's source is a human donor in good health. Some clones in this sample may be carry-over from other donors' samples.

CDR3: CASSREGKAVVSDTGELFF. This chain links TRBV11-3 with TRBJ2-2; TCRdb lists TRBD2, though no DNA is available to test this call. The CDR3 consists of 19 residues. Germline V gene sequence: CDR1 SGHNT, CDR2 YENEEA.